Shown below are 7 T cell receptor beta chains from a single sample sequenced in a study of blood T cell repertoires in COVID-19. Repertoires were generated with immunoSEQ multiplex PCR, while TCRdb's copy carries only in-frame clones and drops some. Of tens of thousands of clones listed, 87% were seen once; the top ten hold approximately 7.2%. The sequenced sample consisted of peripheral blood. The receptors shown here come from a human donor in a cohort sampled during active COVID-19.

The chain couples TRBV6-5 to TRBJ2-7; a possible D gene is TRBD2 (6 bases). With 6 bases removed from V and 6 bases from J, the gap between germline ends came to 12 bases. Germline V gives CDR1 MNHEY, CDR2 SVGAGI. The CDR3 totals 12 residues. CDR3 in amino acids: CASRTGVREQYF. CDR3 sequence (DNA): TGTGCCAGCAGGACGGGAGTCCGCGAGCAGTACTTC.

The gene calls are TRBV6-1 and TRBJ1-1; no firm D call. This CDR3 comprises 15 residues. Germline loops: CDR1 MNHNS, CDR2 SASEGT. V was shortened by 3 bases and J by 4 bases, with 15 bases between the two germline ends. The CDR3 reads CASSDPSGSVTEAFF. The CDR3 DNA reads TGTGCCAGCAGTGACCCGTCGGGGTCGGTCACTGAAGCTTTCTTT.

The rearrangement uses TRBV7-3 and TRBJ1-1; the match to TRBD1 covers 7 bases. This CDR3 spans 14 amino acids. Trimming took 4 bases from V and 1 from J; bases not matched to a gene: 3. Germline V gene lookup returns CDR1 SGHTA and CDR2 FQGTGA. The CDR3: CASSSGQPNTEAFF. CDR3 sequence (DNA): TGTGCCAGCAGCTCGGGACAGCCGAACACTGAAGCTTTCTTT.

The rearrangement joins TRBV19 to TRBJ2-6, with TRBD1 matching over 8 bases. The CDR3 length is 17 residues. CDR1 and CDR2 from the germline V gene are LNHDA and SQIVND (reference sequence). J gave up 0 bases and V 4 bases, and 5 bases lay outside the gene matches. CDR3 sequence (DNA): TGTGCCAGTAGTACAGGGGGCGCTTTCTCTGGGGCCAACGTCCTGACTTTC. Amino acid sequence: CASSTGGAFSGANVLTF.

Only a few counts were recorded for this clone. The V and J genes are TRBV12-3 or TRBV12-4 and TRBJ1-1; no firm D call. CDR3 length: 13 amino acids. Deletions cut 2 bases from V and 5 bases from J, with 9 bases between. CDR3 region: CASSLKEGTEAFF. As DNA, the CDR3 is TGTGCCAGCAGTTTAAAGGAGGGAACTGAAGCTTTCTTT.

Only one count was recorded for this clone. In DNA, the CDR3 is TGTGCCAGCAGCTTGACAGGGGCCAGCAATGAGCAGTTCTTC. Amino acid sequence: CASSLTGASNEQFF. The chain combines TRBV5-4 with TRBJ2-1, with 7 bases that match TRBD1. The V and J ends lost 1 base and 6 bases, in that order; junction bases with no gene match: 4. The CDR3 runs to 14 residues. CDR1 is SGHNT, CDR2 YYREEE, per germline (reference sequence).

The chain employs TRBV7-6 and TRBJ2-5; TRBD1 matches at 9 bases. J lost 2 bases, V lost 3 bases, and 1 base had no gene match. The V gene's germline CDR1 is SGHVS and CDR2 FNYEAQ. CDR3 length: 14 amino acids. CDR3 sequence reads: CASSFDRGQETQYF. Written as DNA, the CDR3 is TGTGCCAGCAGCTTTGACAGGGGGCAAGAGACCCAGTACTTC.